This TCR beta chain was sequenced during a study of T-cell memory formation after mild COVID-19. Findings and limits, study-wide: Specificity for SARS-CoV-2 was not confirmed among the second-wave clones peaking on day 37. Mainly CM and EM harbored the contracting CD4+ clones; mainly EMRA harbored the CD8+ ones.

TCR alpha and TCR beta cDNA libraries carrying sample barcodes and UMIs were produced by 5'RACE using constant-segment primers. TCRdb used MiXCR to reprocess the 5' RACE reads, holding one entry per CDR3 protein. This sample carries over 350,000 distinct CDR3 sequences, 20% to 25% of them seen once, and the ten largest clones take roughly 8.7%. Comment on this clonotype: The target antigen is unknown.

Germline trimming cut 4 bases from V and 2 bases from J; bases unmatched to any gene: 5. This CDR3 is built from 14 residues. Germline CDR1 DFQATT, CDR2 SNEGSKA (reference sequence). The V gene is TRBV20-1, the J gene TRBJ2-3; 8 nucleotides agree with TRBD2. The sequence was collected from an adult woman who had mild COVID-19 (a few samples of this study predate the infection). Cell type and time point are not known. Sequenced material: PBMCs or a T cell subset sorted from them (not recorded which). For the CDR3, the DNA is TGCAGTGCTAACATCGGGGGGGCCACAGATACGCAGTATTTT. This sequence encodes CSANIGGATDTQYF.